A single sample is the source of the 12 T cell receptor beta chains below, sequenced in a study of blood T cell repertoires in COVID-19. Some clones are missing from TCRdb's copy, which holds only in-frame ones; the method was immunoSEQ multiplex PCR. The table has roughly 200,000 clones, roughly 83% seen once. The sequencing input was peripheral blood. The receptors here all came from a woman in her forties with COVID-19, enrolled during active disease.

This chain joins TRBV5-5 and TRBJ1-4; 12 positions agree with TRBD1. The junction had 14 bases not matched to a gene; V was cut back by 1 base and J by 7 bases. The CDR3 is 19 residues long. Germline values: CDR1 SGHKS, CDR2 YYEKEE (reference sequence). The CDR3 region is CASSLYSPGTGGVGEKLFF. CDR3 coding DNA: TGTGCCAGCAGCTTGTATTCCCCCGGGACAGGGGGCGTCGGTGAAAAACTGTTTTTT.

The J gene is TRBJ1-6, the V gene TRBV4-1; D call uncertain. Germline lookup yields CDR1 MGHRA and CDR2 YSYEKL. Trimming stripped 8 bases from V and 9 bases from J, with 11 bases between. The CDR3 extends over 12 amino acids. The CDR3 region is CASGAGGSPLHF. The CDR3 DNA reads as TGCGCCAGCGGAGCAGGAGGTTCACCCCTCCACTTT.

This chain connects TRBV19 to TRBJ1-4, with no clear D. V was clipped by 6 bases and J by 7 bases, with 9 bases between them. The length of the CDR3 is 12 residues. Germline V lookup: CDR1 LNHDA, CDR2 SQIVND (reference sequence). DNA for the CDR3: TGTGCCAGTAGCGGGGAATTTGAAAAACTGTTTTTT. Protein sequence: CASSGEFEKLFF.

This chain joins TRBV12-3 or TRBV12-4 and TRBJ1-2, with D possibly being TRBD1 (5 bases). CDR3 length: 11 amino acids. V lost 5 bases to trimming and J lost 7 bases, with 8 bases between them. The DNA of the CDR3 is TGTGCCAGCAGTAGGGGTGGTGGCTACACCTTC. It is translated as CASSRGGGYTF.

The chain joins TRBV29-1 to TRBJ2-7, with 7 bases aligning to TRBD2. CDR1 and CDR2 (germline): SQVTM, ANQGSEA. V was pared by 4 bases and J by 10 bases, with 16 bases of the junction left unmatched. The CDR3 runs to 14 residues. The CDR3 DNA sequence: TGCAGCGTTGCTGGGGGGGACGGTTCTACAATCCAGTACTTC. The encoded protein is CSVAGGDGSTIQYF.

J is TRBJ2-7 and V is TRBV12-3 or TRBV12-4; D gene unclear. CDR3 length: 12 residues. The germline V and J ends were trimmed by 7 bases and 0 bases, with 7 bases remaining between them. CDR3 in amino acids: CASKQSSYEQYF. The CDR3 coding sequence is TGTGCCAGCAAACAAAGCTCCTACGAGCAGTACTTC.

The V call is TRBV14, the J call TRBJ1-6; the match to TRBD1 covers 8 bases. The CDR3 is 15 amino acids. CDR1 SGHDN and CDR2 FVKESK come from the germline V gene. J was trimmed by 6 bases and V by 5 bases; bases with no gene match: 6. CDR3 sequence reads: CASSARGRSNSPLHF. The CDR3 bases are TGTGCCAGCAGCGCCAGGGGGCGAAGTAATTCACCCCTCCACTTT. The variable domain in full, completed from reference TRBV14 and TRBJ1-6, reads EAGVTQFPSHSVIEKGQTVTLRCDPISGHDNLYWYRRVMGKEIKFLLHFVKESKQDESGMPNNRFLAERTGGTYSTLKVQPAELEDSGVYFCASSARGRSNSPLHFGNGTRLTVT.

The chain links TRBV12-3 or TRBV12-4 to TRBJ2-5; a weak D match, TRBD1 (6 bases). Trimming shortened V by 5 bases and J by 6 bases, and 13 bases separated the two germline ends. This CDR3 is built from 13 residues. The CDR3: CASSRDIGKTQYF. The CDR3 DNA reads as TGTGCCAGCAGTCGGGACATCGGGAAGACCCAGTACTTC.

The CDR3 sequence: CASSVGTGGEKLFF. The DNA of the CDR3 is TGTGCCAGCAGCGTCGGGACAGGGGGTGAAAAACTGTTTTTT. The gene calls are TRBV9 and TRBJ1-4; TRBD1 agrees at 11 bases. Unmatched junction bases numbered 1, after V lost 2 bases and J lost 7 bases. This CDR3 comprises 14 residues. In germline, CDR1 is SGDLS, CDR2 YYNGEE.

The rearrangement uses TRBV4-1 and TRBJ2-5; no clear D. This CDR3 is 12 amino acids long. Germline values: CDR1 MGHRA, CDR2 YSYEKL. Trimming shortened V by 0 bases and J by 7 bases, and 6 bases separated the two germline ends. CDR3 nucleotides: TGCGCCAGCAGCCAAGAGCCCGGGACCCAGTACTTC. Its protein is CASSQEPGTQYF.

CDR3 residues: CASSLNSGARETQYF. CDR3 DNA: TGTGCCAGCAGCCTTAATAGCGGGGCTCGGGAGACCCAGTACTTC. This chain connects TRBV7-3 to TRBJ2-5, with 8 bases identical to TRBD2. Trimming took 5 bases from V and 5 from J; bases not matched to a gene: 10. CDR1 is SGHTA and CDR2 is FQGTGA in the germline V gene. The CDR3 is made up of 15 amino acids.

This clone appeared a single time. The genes are TRBV3-1 (or the pseudogene TRBV3-2) and TRBJ1-1; tentative D call: TRBD1 (5 bases). The CDR3 consists of 12 residues. From germline, CDR1 is LGHDT and CDR2 YNNKEL (reference sequence). The germline V and J ends were trimmed by 6 bases and 7 bases, with 12 bases remaining between them. DNA of the CDR3: TGTGCCAGCAGACAGGTCGACAGTGAAGCTTTCTTT. Translation gives CASRQVDSEAFF.